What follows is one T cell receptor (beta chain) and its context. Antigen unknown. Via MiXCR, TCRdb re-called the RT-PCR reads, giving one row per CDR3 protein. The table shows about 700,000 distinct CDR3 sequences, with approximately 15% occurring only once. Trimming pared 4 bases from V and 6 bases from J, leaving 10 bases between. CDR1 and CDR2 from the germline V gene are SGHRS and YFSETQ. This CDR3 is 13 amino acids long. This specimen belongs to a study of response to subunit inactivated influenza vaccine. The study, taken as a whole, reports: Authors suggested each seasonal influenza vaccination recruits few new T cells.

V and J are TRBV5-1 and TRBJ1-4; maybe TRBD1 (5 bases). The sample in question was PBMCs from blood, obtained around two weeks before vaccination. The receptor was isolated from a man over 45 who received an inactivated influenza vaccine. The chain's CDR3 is CASSAGGYEKLFF. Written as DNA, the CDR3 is TGCGCCAGCAGCGCGGGGGGGTATGAAAAACTGTTTTTT. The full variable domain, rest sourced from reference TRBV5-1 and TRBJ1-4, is KAGVTQTPRYLIKTRGQQVTLSCSPISGHRSVSWYQQTPGQGLQFLFEYFSETQRNKGNFPGRFSGRQFSNSRSEMNVSTLELGDSALYLCASSAGGYEKLFFGSGTQLSVL.